Below are 21 T cell receptor beta chains sequenced from a single sample in a study of OX40 agonist ivuxolimab in advanced cancers. The repertoire was sequenced with immunoSEQ multiplex PCR; TCRdb's copy has only in-frame clones and lacks some. The sample has roughly 65,000 clones; nearly 90% are singletons. Sequencing was performed on CD4+ or CD8+ T cells sorted from blood, taken in a trial of the OX40 agonist ivuxolimab. The receptor source for this set is an adult with an advanced solid tumor such as melanoma, head and neck, liver or kidney cancer.

The V and J genes are TRBV5-5 and TRBJ1-2; 8 positions match TRBD1. CDR1 and CDR2 from the germline V gene are SGHKS and YYEKEE (reference sequence). The ends lost 3 bases at V and 4 bases at J; junction bases unmatched: 8. There are 15 residues in the CDR3. The CDR3 sequence: CASSYTGTGLYGYTF. CDR3 coding DNA: TGTGCCAGCAGCTATACCGGGACAGGCCTCTATGGCTACACCTTC.

The chain is built from TRBV5-1 and TRBJ1-2; 11 bases fit TRBD1. The CDR3 totals 15 residues. After removal of 0 bases from V and 4 bases from J, the junction contained 2 bases not matched to a gene. The germline V gene encodes CDR1 SGHRS and CDR2 YFSETQ. The CDR3 is CASSLAGTGGYGYTF. The CDR3 DNA reads as TGCGCCAGCAGCTTGGCCGGGACAGGGGGCTATGGCTACACCTTC.

The J gene is TRBJ2-1, the V gene TRBV5-1, with a tentative D call TRBD2 (5 bases). Germline-derived CDR1 and CDR2 are SGHRS and YFSETQ. V was clipped by 5 bases and J by 0 bases, with 12 bases between them. The CDR3 sequence is 15 residues long. CDR3 in DNA: TGCGCCAGCAGGCTCGAAGACTACTCCTACAATGAGCAGTTCTTC. Protein product: CASRLEDYSYNEQFF. The whole variable domain, filled in from reference TRBV5-1 and TRBJ2-1, reads KAGVTQTPRYLIKTRGQQVTLSCSPISGHRSVSWYQQTPGQGLQFLFEYFSETQRNKGNFPGRFSGRQFSNSRSEMNVSTLELGDSALYLCASRLEDYSYNEQFFGPGTRLTVL.

This clone was detected once. The V gene is TRBV28, the J gene TRBJ2-6; 7 nucleotides match TRBD2. Germline CDR1 is MDHEN and CDR2 is SYDVKM. Trimming cost V 4 bases and J 0 bases; bases outside gene matches: 12. The CDR3 extends over 19 amino acids. As DNA, the CDR3 is TGTGCCAGCAGTTCCCCGAGAGCGGGACCTGACTCTGGGGCCAACGTCCTGACTTTC. This gives the protein CASSSPRAGPDSGANVLTF.

The rearrangement links TRBV4-3 to TRBJ2-7, with 12 positions matching TRBD2. Germline V gene sequence: CDR1 LGHNA, CDR2 YSLEER. Losses at the gene ends were 0 bases for V and 6 bases for J; bases not matched to a gene: 9. The CDR3 length is 17 residues. CDR3 sequence: CASSQDQGASGRAEQYF. CDR3 DNA sequence: TGCGCCAGCAGCCAAGATCAGGGAGCTAGCGGGAGGGCCGAGCAGTACTTC.

The table lists this clone with a few counts. The chain employs TRBV28 and TRBJ1-1, with D uncertain. This CDR3 is built from 13 residues. Trimming pared 6 bases from V and 1 base from J, leaving 9 bases between. Germline V gene lookup returns CDR1 MDHEN and CDR2 SYDVKM. The CDR3 spells CASSNQENTEAFF. DNA for the CDR3: TGTGCCAGCAGCAATCAAGAGAACACTGAAGCTTTCTTT.

This clone has more than one count but fewer than ten. The J gene is TRBJ1-1, the V gene TRBV5-1; D is ambiguous. Germline CDR1 is SGHRS and CDR2 is YFSETQ. V dropped 3 bases and J dropped 1 base, with 4 bases sitting between them. This CDR3 has 12 residues. The CDR3 DNA reads as TGCGCCAGCAGCTCAGAGAACACTGAAGCTTTCTTT. Its translation: CASSSENTEAFF.

The CDR3 is CASSLGTGWETQYF. The CDR3 DNA follows: TGTGCCAGCAGCTTGGGGACAGGGTGGGAGACCCAGTACTTC. The chain uses TRBV5-4 and TRBJ2-5, with 8 bases matching TRBD1. Germline V gives CDR1 SGHNT, CDR2 YYREEE (reference sequence). V dropped 0 bases and J dropped 5; count of bases not matched to a gene: 3. This CDR3 region has 14 residues.

The V and J genes are TRBV6-5 and TRBJ2-2, with TRBD2 identical over 10 bases. Germline CDR1 reads MNHEY; CDR2 reads SVGAGI. The V gene end was trimmed by 5 bases and the J gene end by 4 bases; junction bases not matched to a gene: 4. CDR3 length equals 15 residues. CDR3 in amino acids: CASSLLAGGTGELFF. The DNA for the CDR3 is TGTGCCAGCAGTCTGTTAGCGGGAGGCACCGGGGAGCTGTTTTTT.

The rearrangement uses TRBV6-5 and TRBJ2-4; possible D gene TRBD2, 7 bases. Germline V CDR1 and CDR2: MNHEY, SVGAGI. The CDR3 totals 14 residues. V gave up 7 bases and J gave up 6 bases, with 16 bases separating them. The CDR3 sequence: CASKGGGNGNIQYF. CDR3 sequence (DNA): TGTGCCAGCAAAGGCGGGGGCAATGGAAACATTCAGTACTTC.

As concerns this clone: Different DNA sequences within this sample yield the same CDR3. This chain joins TRBV7-2 and TRBJ2-7; D gene unclear. The V and J ends lost 1 base and 3 bases respectively, with 10 bases between them. This CDR3 is built from 14 residues. Germline loops: CDR1 SGHTA, CDR2 FQGNSA. The CDR3 nucleotides read TGTGCCAGCAGCTTAGGCGTCTACAGCTACGAGCAGTACTTC. Translation: CASSLGVYSYEQYF.

J is TRBJ2-1 and V is TRBV29-1; 8 bases fit TRBD2. The CDR3 contains 12 residues. The junction had 2 bases not matched to a gene; V was cut back by 4 bases and J by 6 bases. Germline CDR1 is SQVTM and CDR2 is ANQGSEA. CDR3 coding DNA: TGCAGCGTTGTCCGGGGGGGCAATGAGCAGTTCTTC. Protein: CSVVRGGNEQFF.

This clone was recorded only once. V gene TRBV28 combines with J gene TRBJ1-2; TRBD1 matches at 9 bases. Unmatched junction bases numbered 10, after V lost 10 bases and J lost 7 bases. This CDR3 region has 13 residues. From germline, CDR1 is MDHEN and CDR2 SYDVKM. The CDR3 nucleotides read TGTGCCATCGAGACAGGGGGTAATGGTGGCTACACCTTC. Encoded protein: CAIETGGNGGYTF.

V is TRBV19 and J is TRBJ1-1; weak D call: TRBD1 (5 bases). V was cut by 5 bases and J by 1 base, with 14 bases left in between. The CDR3 is 15 amino acids. The germline gives CDR1 LNHDA, CDR2 SQIVND (reference sequence). Here the CDR3 DNA reads TGTGCCAGTAGTGGGGGGACCGCACAGAACACTGAAGCTTTCTTT. Its protein is CASSGGTAQNTEAFF. The variable domain in full, completed from reference TRBV19 and TRBJ1-1, reads DGGITQSPKYLFRKEGQNVTLSCEQNLNHDAMYWYRQDPGQGLRLIYYSQIVNDFQKGDIAEGYSVSREKKESFPLTVTSAQKNPTAFYLCASSGGTAQNTEAFFGQGTRLTVV.

The chain uses TRBV28 and TRBJ1-5; D perhaps matches TRBD1 (5 bases). Germline values: CDR1 MDHEN, CDR2 SYDVKM. Trimming cost V 5 bases and J 1 base, with 12 bases left between them. There are 15 residues in the CDR3. For the CDR3, the DNA is TGTGCCAGCAGTCAGGGAACTCTAAGCAATCAGCCCCAGCATTTT. As protein: CASSQGTLSNQPQHF.

The CDR3 bases are TGTGCCAGCAGCTTAATTGGAAACACCATATATTTT. Its protein is CASSLIGNTIYF. This sequence joins TRBV7-9 and TRBJ1-3; D gene unclear. Trimming took off 2 bases at V and 3 bases at J, with 2 bases between the two ends. Germline values: CDR1 SEHNR, CDR2 FQNEAQ (reference sequence). The CDR3 is 12 residues long.

This clone showed up just once. This chain links TRBV5-4 with TRBJ1-2, with 7 bases identical to TRBD1. V lost 3 bases to trimming and J lost 5 bases; unmatched junction nucleotides: 7. The length of the CDR3 is 14 residues. CDR1 is SGHNT, CDR2 YYREEE, per germline (reference sequence). CDR3 DNA sequence: TGTGCCAGCAGCTCGTGGGACAGAAATTATGGCTACACCTTC. It codes for CASSSWDRNYGYTF.

The chain couples TRBV5-1 to TRBJ2-2; D is unresolved. The CDR3 runs to 13 residues. Per the germline V gene, CDR1 is SGHRS and CDR2 is YFSETQ. V was clipped by 3 bases and J by 5 bases, with 8 bases between them. CDR3 sequence: CASSSTRTGELFF. The CDR3 nucleotides read TGCGCCAGCAGCTCTACCCGGACCGGGGAGCTGTTTTTT. The variable domain in full, with the rest retrieved from reference TRBV5-1 and TRBJ2-2, is KAGVTQTPRYLIKTRGQQVTLSCSPISGHRSVSWYQQTPGQGLQFLFEYFSETQRNKGNFPGRFSGRQFSNSRSEMNVSTLELGDSALYLCASSSTRTGELFFGEGSRLTVL.

The V gene is TRBV7-2, the J gene TRBJ2-4; the D call may be TRBD1 or TRBD2 (5 bases each). Germline loops: CDR1 SGHTA, CDR2 FQGNSA. This CDR3 has 13 residues. The V and J ends lost 7 bases and 6 bases respectively, with 13 bases between them. The DNA of the CDR3 is TGTGCCAGCAACAACGCCGGGGCAAACATTCAGTACTTC. Its translation is CASNNAGANIQYF.

The chain uses TRBV7-2 and TRBJ2-7; maybe TRBD2 (5 bases). Germline values: CDR1 SGHTA, CDR2 FQGNSA. V was cut by 5 bases and J by 7 bases, with 15 bases left in between. The CDR3 covers 13 residues. This chain's CDR3 is CASSRQRTGEQYF. CDR3 DNA sequence: TGTGCCAGCAGCCGCCAGAGGACTGGAGAGCAGTACTTC.

The V call is TRBV27, the J call TRBJ2-7; 14 bases match TRBD2. This CDR3 contains 17 residues. The germline V gene has CDR1 MNHEY and CDR2 SMNVEV (reference sequence). The V and J ends lost 6 bases and 7 bases, in that order; junction bases with no gene match: 14. The CDR3: CASSAGLAGGTFGEQYF. CDR3 in DNA: TGTGCCAGCAGCGCAGGACTAGCGGGAGGAACCTTCGGGGAGCAGTACTTC.